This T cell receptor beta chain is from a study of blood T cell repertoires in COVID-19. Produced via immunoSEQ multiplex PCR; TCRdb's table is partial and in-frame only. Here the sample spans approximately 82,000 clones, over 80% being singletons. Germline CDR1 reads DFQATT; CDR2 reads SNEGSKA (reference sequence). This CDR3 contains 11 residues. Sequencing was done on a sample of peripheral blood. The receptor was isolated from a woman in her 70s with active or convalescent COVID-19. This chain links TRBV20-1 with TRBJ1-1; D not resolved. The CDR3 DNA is TGCACCACCGTAGGAGACACTGAAGCTTTCTTT. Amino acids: CTTVGDTEAFF.